This TCR beta chain was captured by sequencing in a study of blood T cells in healthy people across ages. General study results and limits: Naive CD4+ cells and diversity were both higher in long-lived donors than in aged donors.

With respect to this clonotype: The antigen remains unidentified.

Primed by a sample-barcoded 5' primer and a J-beta primer mix, a second PCR proceeded for 7 to 11 cycles. One entry per CDR3 protein, called by TCRdb with MiXCR from the 5' RACE reads. The sample has some 800,000 distinct CDR3 sequences, 40% to 50% seen once. The CDR3 runs 20 residues. This sequence originates from a man between 60 and 70 years old in good health. The sequencing input was blood. The J gene is TRBJ2-4, the V gene TRBV21-1; no check of the table's D call, TRBD2, against the DNA was made. TRBV21-1 counts as a pseudogene. The CDR3 DNA reads as TGTGCCAGCGGCACCTTATGGACTAGCGGGGGCCCCTCAAGAGACAATGAGCAGTACTTC. It specifies CASGTLWTSGGPSRDNEQYF.